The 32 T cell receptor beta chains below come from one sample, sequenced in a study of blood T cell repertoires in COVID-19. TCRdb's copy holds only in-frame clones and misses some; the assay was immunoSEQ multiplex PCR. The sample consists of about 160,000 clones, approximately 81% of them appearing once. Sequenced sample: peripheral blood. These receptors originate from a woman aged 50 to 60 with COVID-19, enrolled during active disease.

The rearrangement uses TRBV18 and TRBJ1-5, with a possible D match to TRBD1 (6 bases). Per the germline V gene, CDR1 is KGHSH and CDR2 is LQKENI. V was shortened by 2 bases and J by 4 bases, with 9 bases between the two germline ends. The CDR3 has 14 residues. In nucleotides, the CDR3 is TGTGCCAGCTCACCAGGCAGGGGAAATCAGCCCCAGCATTTT. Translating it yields CASSPGRGNQPQHF.

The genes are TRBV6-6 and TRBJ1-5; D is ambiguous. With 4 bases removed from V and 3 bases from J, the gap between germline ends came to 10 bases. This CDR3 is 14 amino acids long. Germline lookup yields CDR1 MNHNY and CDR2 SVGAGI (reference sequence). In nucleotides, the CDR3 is TGTGCCAGCAGTTTGGGAGAGATCAATCAGCCCCAGCATTTT. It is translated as CASSLGEINQPQHF.

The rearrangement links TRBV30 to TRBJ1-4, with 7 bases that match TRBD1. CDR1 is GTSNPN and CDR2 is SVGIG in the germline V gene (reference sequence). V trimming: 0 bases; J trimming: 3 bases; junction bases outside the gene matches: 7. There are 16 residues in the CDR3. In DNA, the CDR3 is TGTGCCTGGAGTGTGCCAGGGGGTGGTTCTAATGAAAAACTGTTTTTT. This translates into CAWSVPGGGSNEKLFF. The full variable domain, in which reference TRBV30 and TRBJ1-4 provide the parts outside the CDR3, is SQTIHQWPATLVQPVGSPLSLECTVEGTSNPNLYWYRQAAGRGLQLLFYSVGIGQISSEVPQNLSASRPQDRQFILSSKKLLLSDSGFYLCAWSVPGGGSNEKLFFGSGTQLSVL.

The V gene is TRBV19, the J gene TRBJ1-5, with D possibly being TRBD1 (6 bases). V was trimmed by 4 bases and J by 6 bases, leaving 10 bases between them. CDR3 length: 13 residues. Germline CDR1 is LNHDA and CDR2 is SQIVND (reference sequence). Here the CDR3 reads CASSTQGLQPQHF. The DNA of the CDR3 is TGTGCCAGTAGTACACAGGGTCTTCAGCCCCAGCATTTT.

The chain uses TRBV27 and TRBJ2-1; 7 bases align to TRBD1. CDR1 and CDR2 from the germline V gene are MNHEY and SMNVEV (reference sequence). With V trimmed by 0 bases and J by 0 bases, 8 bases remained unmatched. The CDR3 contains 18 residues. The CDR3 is CASSLSQTGSSSYNEQFF. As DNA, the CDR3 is TGTGCCAGCAGTTTATCCCAGACAGGGTCCAGCTCCTACAATGAGCAGTTCTTC.

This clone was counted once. The chain's CDR3 is CAWSVSRVRPTTEAFF. The CDR3 DNA reads TGTGCCTGGAGTGTGTCCAGGGTGAGACCAACCACTGAAGCTTTCTTT. The rearrangement links TRBV30 to TRBJ1-1, with a weak D call TRBD1 (5 bases). This CDR3 contains 16 residues. Germline loops: CDR1 GTSNPN, CDR2 SVGIG (reference sequence). Trimming shortened V by 0 bases and J by 4 bases, and 18 bases separated the two germline ends.

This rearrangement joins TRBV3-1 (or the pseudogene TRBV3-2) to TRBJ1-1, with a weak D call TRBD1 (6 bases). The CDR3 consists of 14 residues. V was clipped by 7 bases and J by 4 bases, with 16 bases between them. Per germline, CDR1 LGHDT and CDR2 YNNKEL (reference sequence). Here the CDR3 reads CASTTGTPSTEAFF. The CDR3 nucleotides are TGTGCCAGCACCACGGGGACACCATCCACTGAAGCTTTCTTT.

The CDR3 DNA follows: TGTGCCACCAGCAGAGATAGCGGGGGGACGGGAAATGAGCAGTTCTTC. Its protein product is CATSRDSGGTGNEQFF. The gene calls are TRBV15 and TRBJ2-1; 10 nucleotides align to TRBD2. Germline V gene lookup returns CDR1 LNHNV and CDR2 YYDKDF (reference sequence). The CDR3 is 16 amino acids. J gave up 7 bases and V 0 bases, and 6 bases lay outside the gene matches.

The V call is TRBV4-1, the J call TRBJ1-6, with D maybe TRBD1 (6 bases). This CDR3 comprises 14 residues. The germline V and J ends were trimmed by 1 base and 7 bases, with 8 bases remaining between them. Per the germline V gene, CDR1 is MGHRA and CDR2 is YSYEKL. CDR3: CASSQGTANSPLHF. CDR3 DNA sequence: TGCGCCAGCAGCCAAGGGACAGCCAATTCACCCCTCCACTTT.

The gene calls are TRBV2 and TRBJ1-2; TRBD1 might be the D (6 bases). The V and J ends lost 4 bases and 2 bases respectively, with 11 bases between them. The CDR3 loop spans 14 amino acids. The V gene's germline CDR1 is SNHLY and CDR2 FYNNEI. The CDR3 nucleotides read TGTGCCAGCAGTGGGGGAGGGGGAAACTATGGCTACACCTTC. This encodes CASSGGGGNYGYTF.

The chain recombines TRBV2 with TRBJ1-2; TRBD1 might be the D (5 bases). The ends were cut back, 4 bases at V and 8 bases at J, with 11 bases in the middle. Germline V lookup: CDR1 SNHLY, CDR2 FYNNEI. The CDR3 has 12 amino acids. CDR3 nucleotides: TGTGCCAGCAGTGTTGGGACTGGGGGCTACACCTTC. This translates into CASSVGTGGYTF.

The CDR3 sequence is CASSQDRTSGVPYEQYF. Written as DNA, the CDR3 is TGTGCCAGCAGCCAAGATAGGACTAGCGGGGTCCCCTACGAGCAGTACTTC. The V gene is TRBV4-2, the J gene TRBJ2-7; 12 bases align to TRBD2. The CDR3 has 17 amino acids. J gave up 2 bases and V 0 bases, and 5 bases lay outside the gene matches. CDR1 and CDR2 from the germline V gene are LGHNA and YNFKEQ.

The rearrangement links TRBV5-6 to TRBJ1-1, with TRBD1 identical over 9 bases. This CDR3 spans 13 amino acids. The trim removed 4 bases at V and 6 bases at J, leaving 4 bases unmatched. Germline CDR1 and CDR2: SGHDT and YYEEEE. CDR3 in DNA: TGTGCCAGCAGCCCGGGACAGGGCGCTGAAGCTTTCTTT. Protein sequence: CASSPGQGAEAFF.

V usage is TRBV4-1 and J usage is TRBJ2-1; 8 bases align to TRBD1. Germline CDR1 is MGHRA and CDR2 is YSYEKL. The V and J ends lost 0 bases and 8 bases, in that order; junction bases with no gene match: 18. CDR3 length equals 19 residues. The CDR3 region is CASSQDQGANPSLDDEQFF. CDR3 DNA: TGCGCCAGCAGCCAAGACCAGGGGGCGAACCCTTCCTTGGACGATGAGCAGTTCTTC.

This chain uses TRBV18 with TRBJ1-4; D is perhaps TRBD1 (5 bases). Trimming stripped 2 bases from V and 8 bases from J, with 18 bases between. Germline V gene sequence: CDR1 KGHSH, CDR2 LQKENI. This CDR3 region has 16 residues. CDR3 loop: CASSPSGARIWEKLFF. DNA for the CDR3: TGTGCCAGCTCACCATCTGGGGCCCGGATTTGGGAAAAACTGTTTTTT. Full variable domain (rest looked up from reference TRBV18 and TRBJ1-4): NAGVMQNPRHLVRRRGQEARLRCSPMKGHSHVYWYRQLPEEGLKFMVYLQKENIIDESGMPKERFSAEFPKEGPSILRIQQVVRGDSAAYFCASSPSGARIWEKLFFGSGTQLSVL.

As DNA, the CDR3 is TGTGCCAGCAGTTACTCCACCGGGGGGCGCGGAAAACTGTTTTTT. The encoded protein is CASSYSTGGRGKLFF. The rearrangement joins TRBV6-5 to TRBJ1-4, with D possibly being TRBD1 (6 bases). The ends were cut back, 0 bases at V and 10 bases at J, with 15 bases in the middle. The germline V gene has CDR1 MNHEY and CDR2 SVGAGI. This CDR3 is 15 amino acids long.

The CDR3 is CASSLDYEYNSPLHF. The CDR3 nucleotides read TGTGCCAGCAGCTTAGATTATGAGTATAATTCACCCCTCCACTTT. The V call is TRBV11-2, the J call TRBJ1-6; no definite D call. In germline, CDR1 is SGHAT, CDR2 FQNNGV. V was clipped by 0 bases and J by 4 bases, with 7 bases between them. The CDR3 consists of 15 residues.

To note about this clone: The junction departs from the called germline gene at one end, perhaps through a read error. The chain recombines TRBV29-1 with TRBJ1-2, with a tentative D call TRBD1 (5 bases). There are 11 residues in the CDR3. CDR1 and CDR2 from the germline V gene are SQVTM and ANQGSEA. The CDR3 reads CSVEGEQGYTF. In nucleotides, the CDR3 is TGCAGCGTTGAAGGAGAGCAGGGCTATACCTTC.

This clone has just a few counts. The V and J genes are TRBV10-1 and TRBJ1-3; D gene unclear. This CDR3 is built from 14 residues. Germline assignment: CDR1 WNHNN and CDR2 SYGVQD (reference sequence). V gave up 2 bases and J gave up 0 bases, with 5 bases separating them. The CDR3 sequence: CASSEHSSGNTIYF. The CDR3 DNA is TGCGCCAGCAGTGAGCACAGCTCTGGAAACACCATATATTTT.

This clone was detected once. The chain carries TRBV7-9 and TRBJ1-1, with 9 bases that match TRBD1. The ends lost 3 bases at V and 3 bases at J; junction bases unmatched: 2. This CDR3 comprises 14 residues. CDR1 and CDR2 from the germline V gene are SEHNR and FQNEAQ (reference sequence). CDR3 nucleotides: TGTGCCAGCAGCTTGGACAGGGGAGACACTGAAGCTTTCTTT. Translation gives CASSLDRGDTEAFF.

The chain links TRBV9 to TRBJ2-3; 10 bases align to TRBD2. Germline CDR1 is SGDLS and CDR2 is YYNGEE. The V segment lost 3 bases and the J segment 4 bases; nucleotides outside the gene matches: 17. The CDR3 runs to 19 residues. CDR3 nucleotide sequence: TGTGCCAGCAGCGCCTCGGGGAGCGGGGGGGCCAGGTACTCAGATACGCAGTATTTT. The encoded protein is CASSASGSGGARYSDTQYF.

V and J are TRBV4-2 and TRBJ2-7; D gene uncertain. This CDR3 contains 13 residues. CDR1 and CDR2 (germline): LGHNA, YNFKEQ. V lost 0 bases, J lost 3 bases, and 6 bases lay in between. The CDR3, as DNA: TGTGCCAGCAGCCAAGAAACCAGCTACGAGCAGTACTTC. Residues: CASSQETSYEQYF.

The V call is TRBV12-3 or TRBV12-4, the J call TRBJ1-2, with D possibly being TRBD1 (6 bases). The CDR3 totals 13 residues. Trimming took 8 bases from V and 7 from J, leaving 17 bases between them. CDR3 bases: TGTGCCAGCGGGCCCCAGGGGACCGCTGGCTACACCTTC. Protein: CASGPQGTAGYTF.

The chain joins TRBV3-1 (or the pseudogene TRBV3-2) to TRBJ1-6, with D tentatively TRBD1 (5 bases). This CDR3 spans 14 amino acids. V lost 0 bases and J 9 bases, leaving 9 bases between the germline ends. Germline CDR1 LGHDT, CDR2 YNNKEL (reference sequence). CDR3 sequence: CASSQDHRGSPLHF. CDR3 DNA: TGTGCCAGCAGCCAAGATCATAGGGGTTCACCCCTCCACTTT.

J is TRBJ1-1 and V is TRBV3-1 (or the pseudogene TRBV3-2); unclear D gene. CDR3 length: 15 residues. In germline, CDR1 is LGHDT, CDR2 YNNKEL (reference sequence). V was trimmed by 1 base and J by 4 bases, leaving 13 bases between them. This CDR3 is CASSQGKYYRTEAFF. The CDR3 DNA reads TGTGCCAGCAGCCAAGGGAAGTACTATCGCACTGAAGCTTTCTTT.

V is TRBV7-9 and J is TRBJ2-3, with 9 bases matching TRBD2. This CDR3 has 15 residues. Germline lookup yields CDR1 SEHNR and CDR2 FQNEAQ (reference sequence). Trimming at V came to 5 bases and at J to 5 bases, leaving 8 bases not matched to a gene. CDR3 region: CASSQRGDPGDTQYF. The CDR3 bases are TGTGCCAGCAGCCAGCGGGGGGATCCAGGAGATACGCAGTATTTT.

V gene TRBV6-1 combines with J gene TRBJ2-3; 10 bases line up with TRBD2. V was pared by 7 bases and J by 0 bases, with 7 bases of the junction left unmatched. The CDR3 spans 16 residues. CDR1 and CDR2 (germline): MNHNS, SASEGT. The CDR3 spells CASTKAGGGSTDTQYF. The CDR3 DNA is TGTGCCAGCACTAAAGCGGGGGGGGGAAGCACAGATACGCAGTATTTT.

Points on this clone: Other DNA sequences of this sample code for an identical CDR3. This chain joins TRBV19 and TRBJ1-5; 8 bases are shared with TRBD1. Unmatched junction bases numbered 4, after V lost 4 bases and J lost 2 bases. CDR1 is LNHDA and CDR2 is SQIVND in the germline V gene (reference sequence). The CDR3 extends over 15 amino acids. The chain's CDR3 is CASSTGQGRNQPQHF. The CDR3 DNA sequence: TGTGCCAGTAGTACCGGACAGGGCCGCAATCAGCCCCAGCATTTT.

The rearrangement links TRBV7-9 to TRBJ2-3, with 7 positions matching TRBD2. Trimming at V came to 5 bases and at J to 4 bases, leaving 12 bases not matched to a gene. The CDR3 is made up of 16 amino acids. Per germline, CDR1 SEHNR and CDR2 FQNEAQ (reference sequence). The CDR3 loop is CASSPRQTGRADTQYF. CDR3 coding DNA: TGTGCCAGCAGCCCTAGACAGACGGGGAGGGCAGATACGCAGTATTTT.

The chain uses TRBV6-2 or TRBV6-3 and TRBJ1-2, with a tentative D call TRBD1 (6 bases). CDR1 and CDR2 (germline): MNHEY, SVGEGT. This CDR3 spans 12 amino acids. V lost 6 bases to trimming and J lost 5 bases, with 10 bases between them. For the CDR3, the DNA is TGTGCCAGCAGCAAGACAGGATATGGCTACACCTTC. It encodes CASSKTGYGYTF.

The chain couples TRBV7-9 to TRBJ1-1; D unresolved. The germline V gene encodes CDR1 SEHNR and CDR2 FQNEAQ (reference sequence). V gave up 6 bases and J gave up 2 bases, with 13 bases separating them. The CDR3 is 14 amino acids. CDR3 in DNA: TGTGCCAGCAGTCCTCGACACGTTAACACTGAAGCTTTCTTT. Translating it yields CASSPRHVNTEAFF.

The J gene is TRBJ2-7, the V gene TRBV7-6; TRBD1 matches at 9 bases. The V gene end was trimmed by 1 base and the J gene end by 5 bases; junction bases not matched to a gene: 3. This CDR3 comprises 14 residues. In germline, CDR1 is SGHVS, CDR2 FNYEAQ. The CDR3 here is CASSLGQGGDEQYF. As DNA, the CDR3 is TGTGCCAGCAGCTTAGGACAGGGGGGGGACGAGCAGTACTTC.